This TCR beta chain was identified during a study of immune evolution from preneoplasia to lung adenocarcinoma. The study, taken as a whole, reports: Normal lung had highest clonality; later lesions appeared denser, more diverse.

Some clones are missing from TCRdb's copy, which holds only in-frame ones; the method was immunoSEQ multiplex PCR. The table has 10,000 or so clones, 70% to 80% seen once. This clone was counted once. Its target is unknown. Patient tissue came from resections in Japan or China, 2014–2017. H&E slides confirmed each diagnosis, reviewed by two pathologists independently. The sequence was obtained from a donor older than 65 with lung adenocarcinoma. Sequenced material: FFPE minimally invasive lung adenocarcinoma tissue.

CDR3 in DNA: TGTGCCAGCAAGGGACAGGGGGCCGTGAATCAGCCCCAGCATTTT. The encoded protein is CASKGQGAVNQPQHF. The chain is built from TRBV6-1 and TRBJ1-5, with TRBD1 matching 12 bases. The CDR3 covers 15 residues. Germline CDR1 is MNHNS and CDR2 is SASEGT. Germline trimming cut 7 bases from V and 4 bases from J; bases unmatched to any gene: 5.